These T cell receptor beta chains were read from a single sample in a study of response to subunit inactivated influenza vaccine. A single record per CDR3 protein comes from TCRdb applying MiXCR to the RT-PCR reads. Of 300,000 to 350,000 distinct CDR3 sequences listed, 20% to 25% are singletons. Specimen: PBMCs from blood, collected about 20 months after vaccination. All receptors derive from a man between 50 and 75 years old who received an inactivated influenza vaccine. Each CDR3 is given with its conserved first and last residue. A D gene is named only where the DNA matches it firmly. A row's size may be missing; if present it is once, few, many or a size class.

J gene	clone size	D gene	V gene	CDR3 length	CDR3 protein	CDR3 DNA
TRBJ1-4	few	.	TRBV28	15	CASSSLQRTNEKLFF	TGTGCCAGCAGTTCTCTACAGAGGACTAATGAAAAACTGTTTTTT
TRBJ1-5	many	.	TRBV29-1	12	CSVVLGNQPQHF	TGCAGCGTTGTCTTAGGCAATCAGCCCCAGCATTTT
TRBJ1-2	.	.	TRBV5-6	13	CASSLRGSYGYTF	TGTGCCAGCAGCTTGCGGGGATCCTATGGCTACACCTTC
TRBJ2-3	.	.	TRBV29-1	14	CSVTVSGAQDTQYF	TGCAGCGTTACGGTTTCAGGCGCACAAGATACGCAGTATTTT
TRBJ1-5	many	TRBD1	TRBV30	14	CAWGGTANNQPQHF	TGTGCCTGGGGCGGGACAGCGAACAATCAGCCCCAGCATTTT
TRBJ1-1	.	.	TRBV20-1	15	CSASLDQTMNTEAFF	TGCAGTGCTAGCCTAGATCAGACTATGAACACTGAAGCTTTCTTT
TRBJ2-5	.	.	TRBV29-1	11	CSVFWGETQYF	TGCAGCGTTTTTTGGGGGGAGACCCAGTACTTC
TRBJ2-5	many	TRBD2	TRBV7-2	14	CASSPGLAGETQYF	TGTGCCAGCAGCCCGGGACTAGCGGGAGAGACCCAGTACTTC
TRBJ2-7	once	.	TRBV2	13	CASSSGLVYEQYF	TGTGCCAGCAGTTCAGGGTTGGTCTACGAGCAGTACTTC
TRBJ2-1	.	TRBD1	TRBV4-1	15	CASSQDGQGYNEQFF	TGCGCCAGCAGCCAAGACGGACAGGGCTACAATGAGCAGTTCTTC
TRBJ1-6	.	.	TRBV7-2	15	CASSLVSQDNSPLHF	TGTGCCAGCAGCTTAGTATCACAGGACAATTCACCCCTCCACTTT
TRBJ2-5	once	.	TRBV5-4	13	CASATWGSETQYF	TGTGCCAGCGCCACTTGGGGGAGCGAGACCCAGTACTTC
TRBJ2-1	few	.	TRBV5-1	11	CARGLYNEQFF	TGCGCCAGGGGGCTTTACAATGAGCAGTTCTTC
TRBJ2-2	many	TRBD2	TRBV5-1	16	CASSLTSGRNTGELFF	TGCGCCAGCAGCTTGACTAGCGGGAGGAACACCGGGGAGCTGTTTTTT
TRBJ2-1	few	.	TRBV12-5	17	CASGLVRRLRGGNEQFF	TGTGCTAGTGGTTTGGTACGGAGGCTCCGAGGAGGGAATGAGCAGTTCTTC
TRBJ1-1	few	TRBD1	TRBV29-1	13	CSTRYRGDTEAFF	TGCAGCACTCGGTACAGGGGGGATACTGAAGCTTTCTTT
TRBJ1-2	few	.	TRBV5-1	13	CASSEGQSYGYTF	TGCGCCAGCAGCGAGGGCCAGTCCTATGGCTACACCTTC
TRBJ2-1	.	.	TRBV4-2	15	CASSQIKGRGEEQFF	TGTGCCAGCAGCCAAATAAAGGGGAGAGGCGAAGAGCAGTTCTTC
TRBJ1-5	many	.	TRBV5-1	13	CASSLDRYQPQHF	TGCGCCAGCAGCTTGGACAGATATCAGCCCCAGCATTTT
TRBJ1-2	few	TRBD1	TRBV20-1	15	CSAGTGMIVDYGYTF	TGCAGTGCAGGGACAGGGATGATTGTAGACTATGGCTACACCTTC
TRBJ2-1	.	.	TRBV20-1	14	CSARDRTVSNEQFF	TGCAGTGCTAGAGATAGGACAGTCTCCAATGAGCAGTTCTTC
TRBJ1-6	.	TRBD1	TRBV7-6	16	CASSRRGGTGDSPLHF	TGTGCCAGCAGCCGCCGCGGGGGGACAGGGGATTCACCCCTCCACTTT
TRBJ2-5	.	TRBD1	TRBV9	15	CASSATGQGKETQYF	TGTGCCAGCAGCGCCACCGGACAGGGGAAGGAGACCCAGTACTTC
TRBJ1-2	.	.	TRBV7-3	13	CASSPDGLYGYTF	TGTGCCAGCAGCCCGGACGGACTCTATGGCTACACCTTC
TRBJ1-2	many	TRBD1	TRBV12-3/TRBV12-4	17	CASSLPPGGGGGYGYTF	TGTGCCAGCAGTTTACCCCCAGGGGGCGGAGGAGGTTATGGCTACACCTTC
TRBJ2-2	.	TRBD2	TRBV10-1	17	CASSEGQLAGTTGELFF	TGCGCCAGCAGTGAGGGTCAACTAGCGGGAACCACCGGGGAGCTGTTTTTT
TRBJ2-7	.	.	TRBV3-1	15	CASSPGLSLGYEQYF	TGTGCCAGCAGCCCCGGATTGAGCCTGGGGTACGAGCAGTACTTC
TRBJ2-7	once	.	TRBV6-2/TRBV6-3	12	CASRTDSPNAYF	TGTGCCAGCAGGACGGACAGTCCTAATGCGTACTTC
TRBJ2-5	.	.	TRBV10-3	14	CAISDSLSRETQYF	TGTGCCATCTCGGACAGTCTCTCTAGGGAGACCCAGTACTTC
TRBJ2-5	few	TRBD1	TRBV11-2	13	CASRRQGGETQYF	TGTGCCAGCCGAAGACAGGGGGGAGAGACCCAGTACTTC
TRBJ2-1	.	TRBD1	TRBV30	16	CAWSPLGQAAVDEQFF	TGTGCCTGGAGTCCGCTGGGACAGGCAGCTGTCGATGAGCAGTTCTTC
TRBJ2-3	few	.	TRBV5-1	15	CASSLDSGASDTQYF	TGCGCCAGCAGCTTGGATTCTGGAGCTTCAGATACGCAGTATTTT
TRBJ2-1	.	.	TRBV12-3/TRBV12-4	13	CASSLDHGNEQFF	TGTGCCAGCAGTTTAGACCACGGCAATGAGCAGTTCTTC
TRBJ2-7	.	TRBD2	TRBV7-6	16	CASSTPLAGGTYEQYF	TGTGCCAGCAGCACCCCACTAGCGGGGGGTACCTACGAGCAGTACTTC
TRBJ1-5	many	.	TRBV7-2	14	CASSWGHHNQPQHF	TGTGCCAGCAGCTGGGGACACCATAATCAGCCCCAGCATTTT
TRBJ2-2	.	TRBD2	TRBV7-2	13	CASSAREGGELFF	TGTGCCAGCAGCGCGAGGGAGGGCGGGGAGCTGTTTTTT
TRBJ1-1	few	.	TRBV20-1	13	CSARASINTEAFF	TGCAGTGCTAGGGCAAGTATCAACACTGAAGCTTTCTTT
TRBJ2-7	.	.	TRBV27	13	CATSAAGPGEQYF	TGTGCCACCTCCGCGGCAGGGCCCGGCGAGCAGTACTTC
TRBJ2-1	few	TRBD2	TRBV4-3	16	CASSQDPAGGLNEQFF	TGCGCCAGCAGCCAAGATCCAGCGGGAGGCCTCAATGAGCAGTTCTTC
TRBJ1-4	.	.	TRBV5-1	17	CASSLGRGAGTNEKLFF	TGCGCCAGCAGTTTGGGACGCGGAGCTGGGACTAATGAAAAACTGTTTTTT
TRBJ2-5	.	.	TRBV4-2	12	CASSQEGGTQYF	TGTGCCAGCAGCCAAGAGGGAGGGACCCAGTACTTC
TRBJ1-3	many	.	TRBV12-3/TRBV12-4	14	CASSLRDNADTIYF	TGTGCCAGCAGTTTAAGGGACAACGCGGACACCATATATTTT
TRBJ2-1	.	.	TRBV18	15	CASSPAGSYHNEQFF	TGTGCCAGCTCACCAGCCGGGAGCTACCACAATGAGCAGTTCTTC
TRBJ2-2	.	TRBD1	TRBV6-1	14	CASQKQGDTGELFF	TGTGCCAGCCAAAAGCAGGGGGACACCGGGGAGCTGTTTTTT
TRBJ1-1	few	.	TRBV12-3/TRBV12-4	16	CASSSRYDYSNTEAFF	TGTGCCAGCAGTTCGAGATACGACTACAGCAACACTGAAGCTTTCTTT